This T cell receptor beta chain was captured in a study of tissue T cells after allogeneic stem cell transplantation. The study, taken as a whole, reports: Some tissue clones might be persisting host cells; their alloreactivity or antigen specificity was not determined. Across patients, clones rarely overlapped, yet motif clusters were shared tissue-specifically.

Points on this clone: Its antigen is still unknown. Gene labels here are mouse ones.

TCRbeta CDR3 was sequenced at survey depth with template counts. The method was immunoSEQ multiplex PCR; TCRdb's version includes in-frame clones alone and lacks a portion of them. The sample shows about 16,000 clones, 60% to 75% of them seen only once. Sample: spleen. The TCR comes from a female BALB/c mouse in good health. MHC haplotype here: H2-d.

The part of the CDR3 DNA that was read is TGTGCCAGCAGTGACAGAAGTCAAAACACCTTGTAC. Residues: CASSDRSQNTLY. The full-length CDR3 reads as CASSDRSQNTLYF. The chain is built from TRBV13-1 and TRBJ2-4; no clear D gene. The read terminates 1 residue ahead of where the CDR3 ends, so the germline J gene completes it. This CDR3 region has 13 residues. Germline V gives CDR1 NSHNY, CDR2 SYGAGN. The V end was cut by 2 bases, the J end by 0 bases, with 4 bases between.